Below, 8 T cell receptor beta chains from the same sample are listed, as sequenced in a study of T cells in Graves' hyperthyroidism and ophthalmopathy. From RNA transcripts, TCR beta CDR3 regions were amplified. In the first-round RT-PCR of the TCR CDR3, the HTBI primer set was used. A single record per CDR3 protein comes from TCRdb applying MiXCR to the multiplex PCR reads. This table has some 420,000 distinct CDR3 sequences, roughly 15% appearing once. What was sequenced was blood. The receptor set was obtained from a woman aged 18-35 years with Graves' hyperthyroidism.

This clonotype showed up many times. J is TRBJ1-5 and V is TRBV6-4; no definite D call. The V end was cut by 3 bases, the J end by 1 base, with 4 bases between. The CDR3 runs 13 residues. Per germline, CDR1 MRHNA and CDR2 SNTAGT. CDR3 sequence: CASSESSNQPQHF. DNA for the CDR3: TGTGCCAGCAGTGAAAGCAGCAATCAGCCCCAGCATTTT.

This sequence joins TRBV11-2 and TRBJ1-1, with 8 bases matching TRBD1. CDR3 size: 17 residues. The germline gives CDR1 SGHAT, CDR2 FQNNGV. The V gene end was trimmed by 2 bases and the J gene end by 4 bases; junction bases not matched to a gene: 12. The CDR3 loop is CASSLRTQGQGSTEAFF. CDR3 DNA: TGTGCCAGCAGCTTACGAACTCAAGGACAGGGAAGCACTGAAGCTTTCTTT.

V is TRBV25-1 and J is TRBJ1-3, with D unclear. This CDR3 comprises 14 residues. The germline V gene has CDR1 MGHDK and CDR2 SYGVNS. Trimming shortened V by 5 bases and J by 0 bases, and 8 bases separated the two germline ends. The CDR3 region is CASSKGGSGNTIYF. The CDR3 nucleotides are TGTGCCAGCAGTAAAGGCGGCTCTGGAAACACCATATATTTT.

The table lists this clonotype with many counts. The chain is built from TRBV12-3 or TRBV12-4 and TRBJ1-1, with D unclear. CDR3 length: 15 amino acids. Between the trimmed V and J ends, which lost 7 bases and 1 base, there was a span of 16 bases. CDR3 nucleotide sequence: TGTGCCAGCACTTTCCGCCAAGACGGGAACACTGAAGCTTTCTTT. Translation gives CASTFRQDGNTEAFF.

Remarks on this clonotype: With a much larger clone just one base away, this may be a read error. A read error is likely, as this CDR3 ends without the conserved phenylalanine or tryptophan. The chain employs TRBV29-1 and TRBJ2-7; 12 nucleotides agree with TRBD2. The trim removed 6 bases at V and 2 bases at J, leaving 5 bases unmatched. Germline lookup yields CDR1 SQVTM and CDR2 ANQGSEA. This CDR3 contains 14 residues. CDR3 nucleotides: TGCAGCGTCAGCTCTAGCGGGAGGGCCTACGAGCAGTACCTC. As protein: CSVSSSGRAYEQYL.

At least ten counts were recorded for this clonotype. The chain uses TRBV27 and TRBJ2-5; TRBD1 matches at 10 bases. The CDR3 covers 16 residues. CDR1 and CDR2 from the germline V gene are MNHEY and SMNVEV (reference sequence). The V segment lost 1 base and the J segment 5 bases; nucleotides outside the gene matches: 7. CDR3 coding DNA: TGTGCCAGCAGTTTATATGGGACAGGGGATCGGGAGACCCAGTACTTC. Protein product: CASSLYGTGDRETQYF.

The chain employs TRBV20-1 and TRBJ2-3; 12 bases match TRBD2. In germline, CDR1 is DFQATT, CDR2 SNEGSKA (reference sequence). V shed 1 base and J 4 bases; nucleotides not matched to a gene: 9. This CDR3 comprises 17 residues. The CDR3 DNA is TGCAGTGCTAGAGCTAGCGGGAGGGGATGGGGGGCAGATACGCAGTATTTT. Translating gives CSARASGRGWGADTQYF.

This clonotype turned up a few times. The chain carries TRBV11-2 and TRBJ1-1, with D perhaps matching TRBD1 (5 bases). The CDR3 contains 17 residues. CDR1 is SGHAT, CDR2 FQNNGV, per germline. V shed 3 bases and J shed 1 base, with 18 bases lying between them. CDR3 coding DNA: TGTGCCAGCAGCTTTTTTAGCGGGGGGTGGGCGAACACTGAAGCTTTCTTT. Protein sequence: CASSFFSGGWANTEAFF.